This TCR beta chain originates from a study of blood T cell repertoires in COVID-19. The CDR3 loop spans 11 amino acids. V was clipped by 3 bases and J by 13 bases, with 12 bases between them. The germline gives CDR1 KGHSH, CDR2 LQKENI. Original data processing: Amplifying reference gene primers gave estimates of nucleated cell counts. The data were produced by immunoSEQ multiplex PCR, yet TCRdb's version contains in-frame clones alone and is incomplete. D and trimming come from the DNA, and the V and J calls and clone size come from that table. The sample contains more than 20,000 clones, 70% to 90% of which appear only once. In this sample, this clone turned up a few times.

The rearrangement uses TRBV18 and TRBJ1-2; no firm D call. The source of this sequence is a human donor with active COVID-19. The donor label of this sample is uncertain. Sequenced input: peripheral blood. CDR3 loop: CASSPGGPCTF. DNA of the CDR3: TGTGCCAGCTCACCCGGTGGGCCCTGCACCTTC.